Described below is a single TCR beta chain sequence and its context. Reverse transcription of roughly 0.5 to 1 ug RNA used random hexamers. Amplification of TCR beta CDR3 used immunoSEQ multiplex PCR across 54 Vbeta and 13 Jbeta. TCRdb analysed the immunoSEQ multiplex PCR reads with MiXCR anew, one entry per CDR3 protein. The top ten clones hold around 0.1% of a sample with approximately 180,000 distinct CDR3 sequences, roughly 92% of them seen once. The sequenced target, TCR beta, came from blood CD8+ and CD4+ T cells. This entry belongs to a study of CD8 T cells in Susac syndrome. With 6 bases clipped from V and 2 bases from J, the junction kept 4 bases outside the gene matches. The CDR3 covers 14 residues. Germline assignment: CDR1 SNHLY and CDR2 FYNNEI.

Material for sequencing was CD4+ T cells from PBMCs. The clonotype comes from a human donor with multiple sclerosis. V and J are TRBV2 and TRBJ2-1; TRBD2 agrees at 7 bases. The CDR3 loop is CASRGLVTYNEQFF. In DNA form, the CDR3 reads TGTGCCAGCAGAGGACTAGTAACCTACAATGAGCAGTTCTTC.